The 10 T cell receptor beta chains in this list originate from one sample, sequenced in a study of beta chain features in type 1 diabetes (dated by TCRdb to 2016 to 2018). Libraries were constructed by the immunoSEQ multiplex PCR assay. The entire amount of isolated RNA was reverse transcribed using the High Capacity cDNA Reverse Transcription Kit, so the sequenced TCRB transcripts were expressed ones. Imported from immuneACCESS, the table was reduced by TCRdb to in-frame sequences with V and J called. These copies leave out some clones; in studies compared against another copy, an unresolved V gene accounts for under half, and the cause of the remainder is not known. Within this sample are around 360,000 clones, with 10% to 15% of them counted one time only. The ten largest clones capture 0.008% to 0.011% of the sample. Their antigens remain unidentified. Overall results and qualifications from the work: In all four CD4+ subsets, TCRB CDR3 length was moderately but significantly shorter in type 1 diabetes patients.

The sample comprised naive CD4+ T cells from blood. The cell subset or site label on this specimen signifies: true naive CD4+ T cells. The source is a woman aged 18-30 years with type 1 diabetes.

There are a few counts of this clone. V is TRBV29-1 and J is TRBJ2-7; tentatively, D is TRBD1 (6 bases). Germline-derived CDR1 and CDR2 are SQVTM and ANQGSEA. CDR3 length: 14 residues. V lost 3 bases, J lost 6 bases, and 18 bases lay in between. The CDR3 reads CSVDAGAMTSEQYF. DNA for the CDR3: TGCAGCGTTGACGCAGGGGCTATGACCTCCGAGCAGTACTTC.

V and J are TRBV5-1 and TRBJ1-1; D not resolved. CDR3 size: 15 residues. The germline CDR1 and CDR2 sequences are SGHRS and YFSETQ. V lost 1 base to trimming and J lost 0 bases, with 10 bases between them. CDR3 coding DNA: TGCGCCAGCAGCTTGACCCCGGACTTGAACACTGAAGCTTTCTTT. The encoded protein is CASSLTPDLNTEAFF.

On this clone: Other DNA variants within this sample encode the same CDR3. This chain uses TRBV7-3 with TRBJ2-3, with 7 bases aligning to TRBD1. The length of the CDR3 is 13 residues. The V gene's germline CDR1 is SGHTA and CDR2 FQGTGA. V lost 5 bases to trimming and J lost 3 bases; unmatched junction nucleotides: 2. The CDR3 protein is CASSLQGTDTQYF. CDR3 nucleotides: TGTGCCAGCAGCCTACAGGGGACAGATACGCAGTATTTT.

This clone was found a few times. CDR3 DNA: TGCGCCACCTGGGACATCCGAGCCAAAAACATTCAGTACTTC. It specifies CATWDIRAKNIQYF. V gene TRBV10-2 combines with J gene TRBJ2-4; tentatively, D is TRBD1 (6 bases). From germline, CDR1 is WSHSY and CDR2 SAAADI. V was pared by 10 bases and J by 0 bases, with 13 bases between. CDR3 length: 14 residues.

This sequence joins TRBV4-3 and TRBJ2-6, with D unclear. The CDR3 totals 15 residues. The germline V gene has CDR1 LGHNA and CDR2 YSLEER. Between the trimmed V and J ends, which lost 1 base and 3 bases, there was a span of 7 bases. CDR3 amino acids: CASSQVPFGANVLTF. Here the CDR3 DNA reads TGCGCCAGCAGCCAAGTTCCATTTGGGGCCAACGTCCTGACTTTC.

This chain links TRBV28 with TRBJ1-2; maybe TRBD1 (5 bases). CDR1 MDHEN and CDR2 SYDVKM come from the germline V gene. The CDR3 is made up of 13 amino acids. V lost 2 bases and J lost 8, with 12 bases in between. The CDR3 coding sequence is TGTGCCAGCAGTTTAAGATTCAGGGAAGGCTACACCTTC. Translated: CASSLRFREGYTF.

This chain uses TRBV29-1 with TRBJ2-7; 9 nucleotides align to TRBD1. The CDR3 spans 15 residues. Trimming took 5 bases from V and 2 from J; bases not matched to a gene: 10. Germline-derived CDR1 and CDR2 are SQVTM and ANQGSEA. DNA for the CDR3: TGCAGCGTTCTAACAGGGGGCTCCGGGGCCTACGAGCAGTACTTC. This translates into CSVLTGGSGAYEQYF.

The genes are TRBV19 and TRBJ2-3; 14 bases fit TRBD2. The CDR3 totals 15 residues. CDR1 is LNHDA and CDR2 is SQIVND in the germline V gene (reference sequence). V was clipped by 6 bases and J by 4 bases; unmatched bases: 3. CDR3 protein: CASSGTSGSSDTQYF. CDR3 DNA sequence: TGTGCCAGTAGCGGGACTAGCGGGAGCTCAGATACGCAGTATTTT.

This clone was found a few times. The V gene is TRBV6-5, the J gene TRBJ2-3; tentative D call: TRBD1 (8 bases). From germline, CDR1 is MNHEY and CDR2 SVGAGI. Trimming took off 2 bases at V and 6 bases at J, with 12 bases between the two ends. This CDR3 region has 14 residues. The DNA for the CDR3 is TGTGCCAGCAGTTACCAACAGGGGGGGGATACGCAGTATTTT. This codes for CASSYQQGGDTQYF.

The table lists this clone with a few counts. For the CDR3, the DNA is TGTGCCAGCAGCCTCCGGACTAGCGCGAATGAGCAGTTCTTC. Encoded protein: CASSLRTSANEQFF. The chain joins TRBV11-3 to TRBJ2-1, with 9 bases fitting TRBD2. Germline lookup yields CDR1 SGHNT and CDR2 YENEEA. V was pared by 5 bases and J by 7 bases, with 6 bases of the junction left unmatched. This CDR3 spans 14 amino acids.